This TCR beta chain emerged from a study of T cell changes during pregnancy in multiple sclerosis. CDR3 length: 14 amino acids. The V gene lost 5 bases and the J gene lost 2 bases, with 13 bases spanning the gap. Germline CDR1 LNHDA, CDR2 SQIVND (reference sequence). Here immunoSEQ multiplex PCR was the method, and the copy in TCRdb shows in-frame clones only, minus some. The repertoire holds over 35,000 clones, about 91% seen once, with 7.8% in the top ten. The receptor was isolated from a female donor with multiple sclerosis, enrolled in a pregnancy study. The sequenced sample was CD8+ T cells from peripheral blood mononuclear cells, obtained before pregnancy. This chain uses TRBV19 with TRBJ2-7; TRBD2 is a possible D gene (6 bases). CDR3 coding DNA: TGTGCCAGTAGTCTTACGGGGGTTCCCTACGAGCAGTACTTC. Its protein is CASSLTGVPYEQYF.